This T cell receptor beta chain was retrieved from a study of blood T cell repertoires in COVID-19. The germline V and J ends were trimmed by 4 bases and 3 bases, with 9 bases remaining between them. Looked up from germline, CDR1 is KGHSH and CDR2 is LQKENI. CDR3 length equals 13 residues. Sequencing used immunoSEQ multiplex PCR; TCRdb keeps in-frame clones, though not all of them. The sample records fewer than 140,000 clones, about three quarters being singletons. This TCR derives from a man at least 80 years old with COVID-19, enrolled during active disease. This chain joins TRBV18 and TRBJ2-5; tentative D call: TRBD2 (7 bases). The sample consisted of peripheral blood. The CDR3 region is CASSRGGEETQYF. CDR3 sequence (DNA): TGTGCCAGCTCACGAGGGGGGGAAGAGACCCAGTACTTC.